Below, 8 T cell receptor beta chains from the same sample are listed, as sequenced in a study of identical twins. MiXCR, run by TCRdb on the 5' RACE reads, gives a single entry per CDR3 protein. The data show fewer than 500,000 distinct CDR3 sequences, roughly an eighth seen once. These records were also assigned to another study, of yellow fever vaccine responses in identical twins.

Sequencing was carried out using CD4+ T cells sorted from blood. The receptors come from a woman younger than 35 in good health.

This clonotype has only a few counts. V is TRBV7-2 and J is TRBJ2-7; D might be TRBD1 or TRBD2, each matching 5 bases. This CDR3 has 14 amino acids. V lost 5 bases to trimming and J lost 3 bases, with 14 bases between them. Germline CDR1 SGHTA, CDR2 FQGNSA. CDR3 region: CASSLLWGNYEQYF. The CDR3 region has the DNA TGTGCCAGCAGCCTGCTCTGGGGGAACTACGAGCAGTACTTC.

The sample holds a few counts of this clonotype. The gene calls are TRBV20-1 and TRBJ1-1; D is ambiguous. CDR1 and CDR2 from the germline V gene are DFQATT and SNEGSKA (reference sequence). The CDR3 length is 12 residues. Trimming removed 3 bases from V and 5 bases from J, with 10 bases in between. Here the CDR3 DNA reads TGCAGTGCTAGTCGGGCGGGTACTGAAGCTTTCTTT. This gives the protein CSASRAGTEAFF.

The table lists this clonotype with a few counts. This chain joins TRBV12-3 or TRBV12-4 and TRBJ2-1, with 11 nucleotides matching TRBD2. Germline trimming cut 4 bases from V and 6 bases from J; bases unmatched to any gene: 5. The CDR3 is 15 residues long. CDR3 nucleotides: TGTGCCAGCAGTTACACTAGCGGGGGCCGCAATGAGCAGTTCTTC. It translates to CASSYTSGGRNEQFF.

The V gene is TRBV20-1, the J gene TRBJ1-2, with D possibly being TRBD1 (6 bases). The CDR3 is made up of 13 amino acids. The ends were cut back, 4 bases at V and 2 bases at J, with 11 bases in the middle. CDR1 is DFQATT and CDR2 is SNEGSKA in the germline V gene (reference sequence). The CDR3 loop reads CSATTRGNYGYTF. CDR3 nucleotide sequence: TGCAGTGCTACTACCAGGGGAAACTATGGCTACACCTTC.

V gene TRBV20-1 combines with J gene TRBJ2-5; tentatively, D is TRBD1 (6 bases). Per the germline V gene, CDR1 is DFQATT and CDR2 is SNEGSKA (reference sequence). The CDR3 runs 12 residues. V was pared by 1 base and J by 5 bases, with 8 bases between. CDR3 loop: CSARAQGETQYF. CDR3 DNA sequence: TGCAGTGCTAGAGCCCAGGGGGAGACCCAGTACTTC.

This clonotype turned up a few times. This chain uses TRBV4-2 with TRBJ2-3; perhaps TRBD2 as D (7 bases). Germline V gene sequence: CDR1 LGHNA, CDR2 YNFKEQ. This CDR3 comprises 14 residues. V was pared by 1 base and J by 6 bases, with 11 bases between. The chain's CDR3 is CASSQVGGVDTQYF. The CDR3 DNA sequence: TGTGCCAGCAGCCAAGTAGGGGGGGTTGATACGCAGTATTTT.

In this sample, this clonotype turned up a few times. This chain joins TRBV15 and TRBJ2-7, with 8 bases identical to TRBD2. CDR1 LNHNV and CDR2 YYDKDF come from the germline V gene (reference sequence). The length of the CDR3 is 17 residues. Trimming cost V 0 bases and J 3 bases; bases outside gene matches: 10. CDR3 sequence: CATSRDRLAGRIYEQYF. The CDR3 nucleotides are TGTGCCACCAGCAGAGATCGGCTAGCGGGTAGAATCTACGAGCAGTACTTC.

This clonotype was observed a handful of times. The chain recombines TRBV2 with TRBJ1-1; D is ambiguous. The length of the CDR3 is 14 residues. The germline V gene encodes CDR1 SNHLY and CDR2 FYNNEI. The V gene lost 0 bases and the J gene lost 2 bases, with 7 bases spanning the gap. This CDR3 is CASSEAGFNTEAFF. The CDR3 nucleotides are TGTGCCAGCAGTGAAGCGGGCTTCAACACTGAAGCTTTCTTT.